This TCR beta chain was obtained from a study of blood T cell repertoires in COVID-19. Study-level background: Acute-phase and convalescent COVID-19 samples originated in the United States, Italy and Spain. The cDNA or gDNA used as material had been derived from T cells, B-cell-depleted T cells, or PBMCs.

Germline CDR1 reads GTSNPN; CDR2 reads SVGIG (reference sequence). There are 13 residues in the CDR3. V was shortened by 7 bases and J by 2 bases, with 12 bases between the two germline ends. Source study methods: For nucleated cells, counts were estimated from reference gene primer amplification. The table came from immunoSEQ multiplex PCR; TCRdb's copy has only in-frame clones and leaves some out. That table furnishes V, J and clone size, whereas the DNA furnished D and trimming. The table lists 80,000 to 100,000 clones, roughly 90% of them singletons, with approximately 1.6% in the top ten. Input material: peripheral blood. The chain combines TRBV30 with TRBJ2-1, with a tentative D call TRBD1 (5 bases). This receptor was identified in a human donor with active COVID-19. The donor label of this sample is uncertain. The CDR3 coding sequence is TGTGCCTTTTACATAGGGGCCTACAATGAGCAGTTCTTC. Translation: CAFYIGAYNEQFF.